This T cell receptor beta chain was documented in a study of blood T cell repertoires in COVID-19 (dated by TCRdb to about 2020). Regarding the complete study: Collaborator samples came from the United States, Italy and Spain and covered acute and convalescent phases of COVID-19. Samples came from the ongoing ImmuneRACE study (first 160 participants) plus 1,254 subjects from 6 global collaborators. A de-identified subject ID, COVID-19 status, age in years and sex were almost always included in the sample metadata. Where available, HLA class I and class II types were obtained from metadata supplied by the sample provider rather than from assay-based typing. Subjects who had been exposed to COVID-19, were actively infected with it, or had recovered from it provided the deeply sampled blood TCRbeta repertoires that made up the dataset. The repertoires were released in a freely available public database intended as a resource for research on the immune response to SARS-CoV-2. The material from the prospective study consisted of cDNA or gDNA derived from T cells, B-cell-depleted T cells, or PBMCs.

Summary of the overall study and its limitations: How much clinical and demographic metadata was included differed by source and by participant, and the metadata was provided uncurated.

The germline V gene supplies CDR1 MNHEY and CDR2 SVGEGT. The CDR3, from cysteine to phenylalanine, totals 16 residues. This entry keeps only the CDR3 DNA: 48 bases, framed from base 1. Relative to germline, V is 6 bases shorter and J is 5 bases shorter, with 22 bases between their ends. TCRbeta CDR3 regions were amplified from genomic DNA by means of the immunoSEQ Assay, a bias-controlled multiplex PCR. The study's own analysis went as follows. The number of nucleated cells in each sample was estimated by amplification of reference gene primers within the assay. Sequence reads were collapsed and filtered to measure the absolute abundance of every unique TCRbeta CDR3 rearrangement. Productive Simpson clonality was computed per sample as the square root of Simpson's diversity index over productive rearrangements. TCRdb's version of the immuneACCESS table is confined to in-frame rearrangements and falls short of the full clone set. An unresolved V gene accounts for under half of the shortfall where checked; the remainder is of unknown origin. The V and J calls and clone size were taken over from that table, and D and trimming were inferred from the DNA. Across this sample there are some 30,000 clones, with 80% to 90% seen only once. The top ten clonotypes cover around 3.5% of the sample.

Each collaborating institution followed its own protocols to collect whole blood in K2EDTA tubes. Collaborator samples were shipped for TCRbeta analysis as frozen whole blood, isolated PBMCs, or DNA extracted from either sample type. To note about this clone: There is no known antigen for this receptor. Per-base quality was not reported, and no clone a single base away is much larger than it.

The sequence derives from a human donor in a cohort sampled during active COVID-19. Source material: peripheral blood. In this chain, TRBV6-2 or TRBV6-3 is recombined with TRBJ2-5, with a tentative D gene TRBD2 over 6 matching bases. The CDR3 protein: CASSRHTERVLETQYF. The nucleotides are TGTGCCAGCAGCCGACACACTGAGCGGGTTCTGGAGACCCAGTACTTC.